This T cell receptor (beta chain) was identified in a study of blood T cell repertoires in COVID-19. Data came from immunoSEQ multiplex PCR; TCRdb stores just in-frame clones and leaves some out. The sample records hundreds of thousands of clones, approximately 81% being singletons. V shed 5 bases and J shed 15 bases, with 14 bases lying between them. The germline gives CDR1 SEHNR, CDR2 FQNEAQ (reference sequence). The CDR3 totals 11 residues. The clonotype comes from a man aged 30-40 years with active or convalescent COVID-19. Specimen: peripheral blood. The chain recombines TRBV7-9 with TRBJ2-1; D might be TRBD2 (5 bases). In nucleotides, the CDR3 is TGTGCCAGCAGCCAGGACTGGAAACGGTTCTTC. The encoded protein is CASSQDWKRFF.